This T cell receptor (beta chain) is from a study of blood T cell repertoires in COVID-19. Study information: Spain, Italy and the United States supplied samples that represented acute and convalescent COVID-19. T cells, B-cell-depleted T cells, or PBMCs supplied cDNA or gDNA.

This CDR3 is built from 13 residues. The germline CDR1 and CDR2 sequences are MNHNS and SASEGT. Trimming shortened V by 3 bases and J by 5 bases, and 10 bases separated the two germline ends. In the original analysis: Cell counts per sample came from amplifying reference gene primers. TCRdb's copy holds only in-frame clones and misses some; the assay was immunoSEQ multiplex PCR. That table furnishes V, J and clone size, whereas the DNA furnished D and trimming. The sample holds roughly 36,000 clones, 65% to 90% seen once. The chain carries TRBV6-1 and TRBJ1-2, with a weak D call TRBD1 (6 bases). The receptor's source is a human donor in a cohort sampled during active COVID-19. Sequencing used peripheral blood. In DNA form, the CDR3 reads TGTGCCAGCAGTGATACAGGGTCATATGGCTACACCTTC. Translated: CASSDTGSYGYTF.